Below, one T cell receptor beta chain is given with its context. No antigen is known for it. These data are taken from a study of T cell repertoires in cytomegalovirus infection. The CDR3 totals 13 residues. Germline CDR1 is MDHEN and CDR2 is SYDVKM. After removal of 6 bases from V and 8 bases from J, the junction contained 7 bases not matched to a gene. TCRdb re-called the reads with MiXCR, one entry per CDR3 protein. This table holds approximately 270,000 distinct CDR3 sequences, around 20% found once. Study-level points and caveats: Across the ex vivo response, the dominant clonotypes were HLA-C-restricted CMV-specific TCR beta clonotypes.

The receptor comes from a human donor in good health (CMV status not recorded). Some clones in this sample may be carry-over from other donors' samples. The chain employs TRBV28 and TRBJ2-7, with 10 positions matching TRBD1. Sequencing was performed on cultured PBMCs, taken from culture after CMV antigen stimulation. This CDR3 reads CASSRGTGAQQYF. CDR3 nucleotide sequence: TGTGCCAGCAGCCGTGGGACAGGGGCCCAGCAGTACTTC.